These 6 T cell receptor beta chains originate from one sample sequenced in a study of blood T cell repertoires in COVID-19 (dated by TCRdb to about 2020). Library generation was performed with the immunoSEQ multiplex PCR assay. In TCRdb, the immuneACCESS table is reduced to in-frame sequences with V and J assigned. These tables do not hold every clone; where another copy was compared, an unresolved V gene accounts for under half, and the others remain unexplained. Present in this sample are under 85,000 clones, approximately 78% of which were seen just once. The ten largest clones add up to just over 20% of the sample. The sequencing input was peripheral blood. All receptors come from a human donor in a cohort sampled during active COVID-19.

J is TRBJ2-7 and V is TRBV7-2; 8 bases are a match to TRBD2. The CDR3 contains 15 residues. The trim removed 5 bases at V and 1 base at J, leaving 7 bases unmatched. CDR1 is SGHTA and CDR2 is FQGNSA in the germline V gene. In DNA, the CDR3 is TGTGCCAGCAGCCCGGAGGGCGGGGGGTCCTACGAGCAGTACTTC. Protein sequence: CASSPEGGGSYEQYF.

The chain recombines TRBV29-1 with TRBJ2-7; D not certain. The V gene lost 4 bases and the J gene lost 5 bases, with 9 bases spanning the gap. The CDR3 sequence is 11 residues long. Germline V gives CDR1 SQVTM, CDR2 ANQGSEA. CDR3 in DNA: TGCAGCGTTGGCGAGTCCCACGAGCAGTACTTC. This translates into CSVGESHEQYF.

The rearrangement uses TRBV6-7 and TRBJ2-7, with 8 positions matching TRBD1. TRBV6-7 is reported as an ORF; its role is uncertain. The CDR3 spans 14 residues. V trimming: 1 base; J trimming: 4 bases; junction bases outside the gene matches: 3. This chain's CDR3 is CASSYYRQGYEQYF. For the CDR3, the DNA is TGTGCCAGCAGTTACTATCGACAGGGGTACGAGCAGTACTTC.

This chain connects TRBV18 to TRBJ2-7; 8 nucleotides line up with TRBD1. The CDR3 length is 17 residues. The V gene's germline CDR1 is KGHSH and CDR2 LQKENI. V shed 0 bases and J 0 bases; nucleotides not matched to a gene: 7. This CDR3 is CASSPPGTGHYSYEQYF. The DNA for the CDR3 is TGTGCCAGCTCACCACCGGGGACAGGACATTACTCCTACGAGCAGTACTTC.

This sequence joins TRBV6-5 and TRBJ2-1, with a weak D call TRBD1 (6 bases). With 6 bases removed from V and 12 bases from J, the gap between germline ends came to 21 bases. Per germline, CDR1 MNHEY and CDR2 SVGAGI. The CDR3 totals 14 residues. The CDR3 nucleotides are TGTGCCAGCAGGAAAGACACAGGGTTGATGGGGCAGTTCTTC. Its translation: CASRKDTGLMGQFF.

The chain recombines TRBV24-1 with TRBJ2-3, with TRBD1 as a possible D gene (6 bases). The V end lost 1 base, the J end lost 13 bases, and 14 bases lay between the germline ends. Looked up from germline, CDR1 is KGHDR and CDR2 is SFDVKD. The CDR3 has 13 residues. The CDR3 DNA sequence: TGTGCCACCAGTGATTTTTATCCAGGGGAAAAGTATTTT. This sequence encodes CATSDFYPGEKYF.